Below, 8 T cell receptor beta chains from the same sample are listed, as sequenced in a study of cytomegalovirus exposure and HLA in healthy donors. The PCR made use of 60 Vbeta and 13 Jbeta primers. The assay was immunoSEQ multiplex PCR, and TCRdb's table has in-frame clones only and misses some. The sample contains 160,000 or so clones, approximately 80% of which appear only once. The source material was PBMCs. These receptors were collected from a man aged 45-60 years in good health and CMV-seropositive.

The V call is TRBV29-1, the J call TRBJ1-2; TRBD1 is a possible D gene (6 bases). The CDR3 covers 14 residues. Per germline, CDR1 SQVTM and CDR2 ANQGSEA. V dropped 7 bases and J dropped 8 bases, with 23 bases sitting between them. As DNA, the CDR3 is TGCAGCGCTTCTCAGACAGGCGACTTTGGGGGCTACACCTTC. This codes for CSASQTGDFGGYTF.

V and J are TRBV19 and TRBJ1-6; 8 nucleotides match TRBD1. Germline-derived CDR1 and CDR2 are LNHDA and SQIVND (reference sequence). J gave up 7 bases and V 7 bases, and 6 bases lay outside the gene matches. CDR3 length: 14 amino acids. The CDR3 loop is CASTNTGGNSPLHF. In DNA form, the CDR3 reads TGTGCCAGTACTAATACAGGGGGGAATTCACCCCTCCACTTT.

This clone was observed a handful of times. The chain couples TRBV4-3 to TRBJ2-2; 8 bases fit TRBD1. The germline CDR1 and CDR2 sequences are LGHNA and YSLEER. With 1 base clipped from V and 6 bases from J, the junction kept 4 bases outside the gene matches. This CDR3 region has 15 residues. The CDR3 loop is CASSQVNRGAGELFF. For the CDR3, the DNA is TGCGCCAGCAGCCAAGTCAACAGGGGGGCCGGGGAGCTGTTTTTT.

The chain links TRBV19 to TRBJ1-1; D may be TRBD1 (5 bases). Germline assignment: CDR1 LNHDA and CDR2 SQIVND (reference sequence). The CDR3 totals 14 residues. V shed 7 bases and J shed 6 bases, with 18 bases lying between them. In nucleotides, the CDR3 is TGTGCCAGTACCCCCCTGGGGCGCGTTGCTGAAGCTTTCTTT. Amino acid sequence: CASTPLGRVAEAFF.

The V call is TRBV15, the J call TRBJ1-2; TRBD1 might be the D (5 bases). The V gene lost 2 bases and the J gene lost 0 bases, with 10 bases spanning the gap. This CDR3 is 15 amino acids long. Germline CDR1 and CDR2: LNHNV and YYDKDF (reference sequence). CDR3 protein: CATSRSRVTNYGYTF. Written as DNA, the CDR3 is TGTGCCACCAGCAGATCCAGGGTAACTAACTATGGCTACACCTTC.

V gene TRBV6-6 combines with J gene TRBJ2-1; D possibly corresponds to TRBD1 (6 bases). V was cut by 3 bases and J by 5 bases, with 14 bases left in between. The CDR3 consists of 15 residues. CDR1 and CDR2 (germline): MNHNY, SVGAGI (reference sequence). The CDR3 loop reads CASSYEQGYHNEQFF. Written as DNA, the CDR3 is TGTGCCAGCAGTTATGAACAGGGTTACCACAATGAGCAGTTCTTC.

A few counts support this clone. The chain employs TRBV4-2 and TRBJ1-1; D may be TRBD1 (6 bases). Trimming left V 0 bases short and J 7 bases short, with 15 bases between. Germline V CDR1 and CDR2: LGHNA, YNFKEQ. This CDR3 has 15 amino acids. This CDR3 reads CASSQDKGQRFEAFF. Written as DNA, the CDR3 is TGTGCCAGCAGCCAAGATAAAGGACAGAGGTTTGAAGCTTTCTTT.

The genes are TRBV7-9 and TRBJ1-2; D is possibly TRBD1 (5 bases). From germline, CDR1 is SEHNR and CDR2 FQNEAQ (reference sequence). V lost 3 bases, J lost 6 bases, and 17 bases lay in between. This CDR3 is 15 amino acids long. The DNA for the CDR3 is TGTGCCAGCAGCTTGGGGCAGGGTGCTAGGCATGGCTACACCTTC. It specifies CASSLGQGARHGYTF.